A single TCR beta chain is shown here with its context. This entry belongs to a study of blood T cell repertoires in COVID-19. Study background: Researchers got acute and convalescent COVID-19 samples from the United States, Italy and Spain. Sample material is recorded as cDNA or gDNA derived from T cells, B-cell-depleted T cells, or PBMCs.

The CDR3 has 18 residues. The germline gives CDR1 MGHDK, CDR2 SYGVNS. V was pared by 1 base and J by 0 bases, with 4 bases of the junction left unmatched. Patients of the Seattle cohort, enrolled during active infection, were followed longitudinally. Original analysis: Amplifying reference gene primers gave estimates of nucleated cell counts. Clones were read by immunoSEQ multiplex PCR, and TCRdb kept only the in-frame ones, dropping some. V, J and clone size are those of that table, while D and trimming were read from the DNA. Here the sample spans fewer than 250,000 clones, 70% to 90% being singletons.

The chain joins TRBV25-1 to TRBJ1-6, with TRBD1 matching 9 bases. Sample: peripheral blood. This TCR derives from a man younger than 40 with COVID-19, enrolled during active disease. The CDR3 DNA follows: TGTGCCAGCAGTGAATCTGGGACAGGGTTCTCCTATAATTCACCCCTCCACTTT. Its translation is CASSESGTGFSYNSPLHF.